The clone carrying this T cell receptor beta chain was detected ten times or more. The authors prepared the TCRbeta library with unique molecular identifiers. MiXCR, run by TCRdb on the PCR reads, gives a single entry per CDR3 protein. The sample yields roughly 170,000 distinct CDR3 sequences, less than 8% seen once. The data belong to a study of T-cell reconstitution after alpha-beta-depleted transplantation in children. The receptor was derived from a human donor who donated a stem cell graft to a child with Wiskott-Aldrich syndrome. This sample comprised PBMCs from the stem cell graft donor, obtained from the stem cell graft.

CDR3: CSAWLAASPNYNEQFF. DNA of the CDR3: TGCAGTGCTTGGCTAGCGGCATCGCCAAACTACAATGAGCAGTTCTTC. The chain combines TRBV20-1 with TRBJ2-1; 7 bases match TRBD2. After removal of 5 bases from V and 3 bases from J, the junction contained 13 bases not matched to a gene. The CDR3 spans 16 residues. Germline assignment: CDR1 DFQATT and CDR2 SNEGSKA (reference sequence).